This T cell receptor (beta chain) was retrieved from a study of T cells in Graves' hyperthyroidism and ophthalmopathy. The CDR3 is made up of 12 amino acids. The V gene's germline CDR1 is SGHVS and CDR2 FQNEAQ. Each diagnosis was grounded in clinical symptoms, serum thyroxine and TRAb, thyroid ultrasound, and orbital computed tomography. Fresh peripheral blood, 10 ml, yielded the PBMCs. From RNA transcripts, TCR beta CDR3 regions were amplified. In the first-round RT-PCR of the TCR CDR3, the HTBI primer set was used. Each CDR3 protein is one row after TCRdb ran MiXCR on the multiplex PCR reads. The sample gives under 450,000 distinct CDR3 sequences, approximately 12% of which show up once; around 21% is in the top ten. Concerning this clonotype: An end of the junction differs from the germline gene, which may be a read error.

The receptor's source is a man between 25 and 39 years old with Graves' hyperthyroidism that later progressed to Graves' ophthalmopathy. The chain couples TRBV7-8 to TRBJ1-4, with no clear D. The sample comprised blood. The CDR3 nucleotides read TGTGCCAGCAGCCGACTTAATGGAAAACTGTTTTTT. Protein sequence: CASSRLNGKLFF.